Below are 17 T cell receptor beta chains sequenced from a single sample in a study of cytomegalovirus exposure and HLA in healthy donors. Produced via immunoSEQ multiplex PCR; TCRdb's table is partial and in-frame only. This sample has 130,000 to 150,000 clones, with 88% found just once. The material sequenced was PBMCs. The origin of the receptors is a young woman in good health and CMV-seropositive.

This clone is a singleton in its sample. The V call is TRBV11-2, the J call TRBJ2-2; TRBD1 matches at 9 bases. Germline V gene lookup returns CDR1 SGHAT and CDR2 FQNNGV. This CDR3 has 16 amino acids. V gave up 5 bases and J gave up 7 bases; unmatched junction bases: 11. The CDR3 DNA follows: TGTGCCAGCAGCCGAGGGACAGGGCAGGGGGTCGGGGAGCTGTTTTTT. It translates to CASSRGTGQGVGELFF.

The rearrangement links TRBV7-2 to TRBJ2-7; a weak D match, TRBD1 (6 bases). The CDR3 totals 15 residues. The V gene's germline CDR1 is SGHTA and CDR2 FQGNSA. Trimming stripped 4 bases from V and 3 bases from J, with 16 bases between. The CDR3: CASSSDRGLHYEQYF. The CDR3 nucleotides are TGTGCCAGCAGCTCGGACAGAGGACTCCACTACGAGCAGTACTTC.

This chain connects TRBV7-2 to TRBJ1-5; no clear D. The CDR3 runs 15 residues. Germline lookup yields CDR1 SGHTA and CDR2 FQGNSA. V shed 8 bases and J shed 0 bases, with 14 bases lying between them. The CDR3 DNA reads as TGTGCCAGCGCGCCCGGGAGGGCTAGCAATCAGCCCCAGCATTTT. It is translated as CASAPGRASNQPQHF.

J is TRBJ2-3 and V is TRBV28; 15 nucleotides align to TRBD2. Germline values: CDR1 MDHEN, CDR2 SYDVKM. The CDR3 has 17 amino acids. The V segment lost 5 bases and the J segment 6 bases; nucleotides outside the gene matches: 9. CDR3 nucleotides: TGTGCCAGCAGTCCGAACCCGGGACTAGCGGGGGGCGATACGCAGTATTTT. Translating gives CASSPNPGLAGGDTQYF.

This clone has a single count. The rearrangement links TRBV7-3 to TRBJ2-7; maybe TRBD2 (5 bases). V was pared by 2 bases and J by 3 bases, with 11 bases between. From germline, CDR1 is SGHTA and CDR2 FQGTGA. The CDR3 runs 14 residues. The CDR3 bases are TGTGCCAGCAGCTTAGTCGCCGGGGACTACGAGCAGTACTTC. Protein: CASSLVAGDYEQYF. The full variable domain, completed using reference TRBV7-3 and TRBJ2-7, is GAGVSQTPSNKVTEKGKYVELRCDPISGHTALYWYRQSLGQGPEFLIYFQGTGAADDSGLPNDRFFAVRPEGSVSTLKIQRTERGDSAVYLCASSLVAGDYEQYFGPGTRLTVT.

The V and J genes are TRBV20-1 and TRBJ1-1; D might be TRBD1 (5 bases). With 3 bases removed from V and 11 bases from J, the gap between germline ends came to 10 bases. From germline, CDR1 is DFQATT and CDR2 SNEGSKA (reference sequence). The CDR3 spans 10 residues. CDR3 residues: CSARRDAAFF. CDR3 DNA sequence: TGCAGTGCTAGGCGGGACGCGGCTTTCTTT.

The chain carries TRBV7-9 and TRBJ2-1; D gene unclear. V lost 1 base and J 4 bases, leaving 11 bases between the germline ends. The V gene's germline CDR1 is SEHNR and CDR2 FQNEAQ (reference sequence). The CDR3 is 15 amino acids. CDR3: CASSLVGGVYNEQFF. Here the CDR3 DNA reads TGTGCCAGCAGCTTAGTCGGCGGAGTTTACAATGAGCAGTTCTTC. Variable domain in full (rest from reference TRBV7-9 and TRBJ2-1): DTGVSQNPRHKITKRGQNVTFRCDPISEHNRLYWYRQTLGQGPEFLTYFQNEAQLEKSRLLSDRFSAERPKGSFSTLEIQRTEQGDSAMYLCASSLVGGVYNEQFFGPGTRLTVL.

The rearrangement links TRBV29-1 to TRBJ1-1; 7 bases match TRBD1. The CDR3 has 12 residues. The V segment lost 7 bases and the J segment 4 bases; nucleotides outside the gene matches: 6. Germline V lookup: CDR1 SQVTM, CDR2 ANQGSEA. DNA for the CDR3: TGCAGCGCTTACAGGGGTAGCACTGAAGCTTTCTTT. Protein product: CSAYRGSTEAFF.

This clone came up a few times. The chain joins TRBV11-2 to TRBJ1-2, with a tentative D call TRBD1 (5 bases). This CDR3 is 14 amino acids long. CDR1 is SGHAT and CDR2 is FQNNGV in the germline V gene. The V end was cut by 6 bases, the J end by 8 bases, with 19 bases between. DNA of the CDR3: TGTGCCAGCAGGCTTGGGCCAGGGCGTCGAGGCTACACCTTC. Translated: CASRLGPGRRGYTF.

The rearrangement links TRBV28 to TRBJ1-2, with D unclear. Trimming removed 6 bases from V and 8 bases from J, with 16 bases in between. The CDR3 runs 13 residues. CDR1 is MDHEN, CDR2 SYDVKM, per germline. The CDR3 loop reads CASSDPMREGYTF. CDR3 nucleotide sequence: TGTGCCAGCAGCGACCCGATGCGGGAAGGCTACACCTTC.

The chain couples TRBV14 to TRBJ1-2, with 7 positions matching TRBD1. V lost 4 bases and J lost 6; bases outside the gene matches: 11. The CDR3 totals 15 residues. The germline V gene encodes CDR1 SGHDN and CDR2 FVKESK. The DNA for the CDR3 is TGTGCCAGCAGCCGGGATGACAGGGAGTTGAATGGCTACACCTTC. Translating gives CASSRDDRELNGYTF.

This CDR3 is CASSALTGAGNTIYF. CDR3 sequence (DNA): TGTGCCAGCAGTGCCTTGACAGGGGCTGGAAACACCATATATTTT. This chain connects TRBV6-1 to TRBJ1-3; TRBD1 matches at 8 bases. This CDR3 has 15 amino acids. Germline V gene lookup returns CDR1 MNHNS and CDR2 SASEGT. Germline trimming cut 4 bases from V and 2 bases from J; bases unmatched to any gene: 4.

The CDR3 reads CASSLDAASNNEQFF. CDR3 DNA sequence: TGTGCCAGCAGCTTAGATGCGGCTAGCAACAATGAGCAGTTCTTC. The chain recombines TRBV11-2 with TRBJ2-1; possibly TRBD2 for D (5 bases). V was clipped by 0 bases and J by 5 bases, with 11 bases between them. The length of the CDR3 is 15 residues. Per germline, CDR1 SGHAT and CDR2 FQNNGV.

The V gene is TRBV27, the J gene TRBJ2-1, with 9 positions matching TRBD2. The CDR3 extends over 16 amino acids. Germline V gives CDR1 MNHEY, CDR2 SMNVEV (reference sequence). V gave up 6 bases and J gave up 9 bases; unmatched junction bases: 15. CDR3 sequence reads: CASRPGRAGGPSEQFF. DNA of the CDR3: TGTGCCAGCAGGCCAGGACGGGCGGGAGGGCCTAGTGAGCAGTTCTTC.

V gene TRBV27 combines with J gene TRBJ2-2; no definite D call. The V gene's germline CDR1 is MNHEY and CDR2 SMNVEV (reference sequence). The CDR3 runs 14 residues. V gave up 5 bases and J gave up 1 base, with 8 bases separating them. CDR3 DNA: TGTGCCAGCAGTGCAAACAAGAACACCGGGGAGCTGTTTTTT. This sequence encodes CASSANKNTGELFF.

The CDR3 coding sequence is TGTGCCATCAACGGAGGGAGCGGCAAACAGGGGTTGAGCTATGGCTACACCTTC. This gives the protein CAINGGSGKQGLSYGYTF. The chain is built from TRBV10-3 and TRBJ1-2; 7 bases map to TRBD1. V shed 7 bases, J shed 4 bases, and the junction held 21 bases outside the gene matches. The CDR3 consists of 18 residues. The germline gives CDR1 ENHRY, CDR2 SYGVKD.

The rearrangement joins TRBV7-3 to TRBJ2-2, with TRBD2 identical over 10 bases. J gave up 7 bases and V 5 bases, and 16 bases lay outside the gene matches. This CDR3 region has 18 residues. Germline V gene data show CDR1 as SGHTA and CDR2 as FQGTGA. The CDR3 here is CASSPRVRAGGPGGELFF. In DNA, the CDR3 is TGTGCCAGCAGCCCCCGAGTTCGAGCGGGGGGGCCGGGCGGGGAGCTGTTTTTT.